A single sample is the source of the 23 T cell receptor beta chains below, sequenced in a study of T cells in Graves' hyperthyroidism and ophthalmopathy. The TCR beta CDR3 regions underwent amplification using RNA transcripts as the source. First-round RT-PCR targeting the TCR CDR3 was performed with the HTBI primer set. Via MiXCR, TCRdb re-called the multiplex PCR reads, giving one row per CDR3 protein. The top ten clones hold 25% to 30% of a sample with 400,000 or so distinct CDR3 sequences, roughly 13% of them seen once. The sequenced sample was blood. The receptors come from a man aged 45-65 years with Graves' ophthalmopathy.

A remark on this clonotype: A much larger clone sits a single nucleotide away, making a read error possible. This rearrangement joins TRBV20-1 to TRBJ1-6, with 8 bases identical to TRBD1. The CDR3 totals 14 residues. Germline values: CDR1 DFQATT, CDR2 SNEGSKA (reference sequence). CDR3 protein: CSATDRGLNSPLRF. In DNA, the CDR3 is TGCAGTGCTACCGACAGGGGTCTAAATTCACCCCTCCGCTTT.

The CDR3 DNA sequence: TGCAGTGCTAGAGATTATAGGGGCGGGACAGGGTCGGGCTATGGCTACACCTTC. Protein sequence: CSARDYRGGTGSGYGYTF. The V gene is TRBV20-1, the J gene TRBJ1-2, with 9 nucleotides matching TRBD1. J lost 4 bases, V lost 0 bases, and 15 bases had no gene match. Germline loops: CDR1 DFQATT, CDR2 SNEGSKA (reference sequence). The CDR3 consists of 18 residues.

This clonotype has at least ten counts. The CDR3 sequence is CSAEPGETQYF. CDR3 DNA: TGCAGCGCCGAGCCAGGGGAGACCCAGTACTTC. The chain has TRBV29-1 and TRBJ2-5, with a possible D match to TRBD1 (5 bases). The CDR3 consists of 11 residues. Trimming cost V 7 bases and J 5 bases, with 11 bases left between them. CDR1 is SQVTM, CDR2 ANQGSEA, per germline.

The V gene is TRBV9, the J gene TRBJ2-3; D gene ambiguous. The CDR3 is 15 amino acids. CDR1 and CDR2 (germline): SGDLS, YYNGEE. V was clipped by 0 bases and J by 1 base, with 9 bases between them. This CDR3 reads CASSVVSARTDTQYF. CDR3 sequence (DNA): TGTGCCAGCAGCGTAGTTTCGGCTCGCACAGATACGCAGTATTTT.

This clonotype was picked up many times. The V gene is TRBV11-2, the J gene TRBJ1-1, with unresolved D. The germline V gene encodes CDR1 SGHAT and CDR2 FQNNGV. The V gene lost 5 bases and the J gene lost 0 bases, with 7 bases spanning the gap. The CDR3 loop spans 13 amino acids. The CDR3 nucleotides read TGTGCCAGCAGCGTTGACCTGAACACTGAAGCTTTCTTT. Amino acids: CASSVDLNTEAFF.

This clonotype turned up a few times. The chain employs TRBV7-9 and TRBJ2-3; the D is unclear. This CDR3 contains 12 residues. Trimming left V 6 bases short and J 4 bases short, with 8 bases between. The germline gives CDR1 SEHNR, CDR2 FQNEAQ (reference sequence). The CDR3 loop reads CASSKNPDTQYF. CDR3 bases: TGTGCCAGCAGTAAAAACCCAGATACGCAGTATTTT.

This clonotype was detected many times. The chain combines TRBV29-1 with TRBJ2-1; 8 bases are shared with TRBD2. The ends lost 7 bases at V and 0 bases at J; junction bases unmatched: 11. Germline V CDR1 and CDR2: SQVTM, ANQGSEA. This CDR3 contains 16 residues. The CDR3 coding sequence is TGCAGCGCCACGGGGGGCGGGAGGAACTCCTACAATGAGCAGTTCTTC. Translating gives CSATGGGRNSYNEQFF.

This clonotype appeared many times. The chain carries TRBV20-1 and TRBJ1-1; no clear D gene. Germline CDR1 DFQATT, CDR2 SNEGSKA (reference sequence). CDR3 length: 13 amino acids. V lost 5 bases and J 0 bases, leaving 10 bases between the germline ends. Here the CDR3 DNA reads TGCAGTGCTCGTCCTGAAATGAACACTGAAGCTTTCTTT. Residues: CSARPEMNTEAFF.

The chain recombines TRBV29-1 with TRBJ1-2; the D gene is possibly TRBD1 (6 bases). Germline V CDR1 and CDR2: SQVTM, ANQGSEA. This CDR3 comprises 15 residues. V was pared by 2 bases and J by 3 bases, with 16 bases between. Written as DNA, the CDR3 is TGCAGCGTTGAACAAAGGGGGAGATTCGACTATGGCTACACCTTC. This translates into CSVEQRGRFDYGYTF.

The chain recombines TRBV6-1 with TRBJ1-2; 12 bases are shared with TRBD1. V lost 7 bases, J lost 4 bases, and 10 bases stayed unmatched. CDR1 is MNHNS and CDR2 is SASEGT in the germline V gene. This CDR3 contains 16 residues. The CDR3 nucleotides read TGTGCCAGCACCACCTGGGGACAGGGGGCTGGCTATGGCTACACCTTC. The encoded protein is CASTTWGQGAGYGYTF.

This clonotype was counted only a few times. J is TRBJ2-6 and V is TRBV20-1; D might be TRBD1 or TRBD2, each matching 6 bases. Germline V gene data show CDR1 as DFQATT and CDR2 as SNEGSKA (reference sequence). Trimming removed 0 bases from V and 0 bases from J, with 12 bases in between. The CDR3 length is 17 residues. CDR3 nucleotides: TGCAGTGCTAGAGATTTCGCGGGACACTCTGGGGCCAACGTCCTGACTTTC. Translating it yields CSARDFAGHSGANVLTF.

This clonotype was seen a few times. This chain connects TRBV7-2 to TRBJ2-3; no clear D. The ends were cut back, 3 bases at V and 0 bases at J, with 19 bases in the middle. The CDR3 loop spans 18 amino acids. Germline V CDR1 and CDR2: SGHTA, FQGNSA. CDR3 nucleotides: TGTGCCAGCAGCTTGAAACTGTTGACTCGAACTAGCACAGATACGCAGTATTTT. Its translation is CASSLKLLTRTSTDTQYF.

The chain combines TRBV29-1 with TRBJ2-5, with unresolved D. CDR3 length: 12 amino acids. V lost 7 bases and J 1 base, leaving 10 bases between the germline ends. The germline V gene encodes CDR1 SQVTM and CDR2 ANQGSEA. The CDR3 DNA sequence: TGCAGCGCCGAACGGGTCCAAGAGACCCAGTACTTC. Translating gives CSAERVQETQYF. The full variable domain, its missing parts supplied by reference TRBV29-1 and TRBJ2-5, is SAVISQKPSRDICQRGTSLTIQCQVDSQVTMMFWYRQQPGQSLTLIATANQGSEATYESGFVIDKFPISRPNLTFSTLTVSNMSPEDSSIYLCSAERVQETQYFGPGTRLLVL.

V and J are TRBV3-1 and TRBJ2-7, with D unclear. The CDR3 consists of 11 residues. Trimming left V 1 base short and J 12 bases short, with 10 bases between. Germline CDR1 reads LGHDT; CDR2 reads YNNKEL (reference sequence). The CDR3 reads CASSQAGPRYF. The CDR3 DNA is TGTGCCAGCAGCCAAGCGGGTCCGCGGTACTTC.

This clonotype appeared many times. The rearrangement links TRBV12-3 or TRBV12-4 to TRBJ1-1, with 8 bases fitting TRBD1. The CDR3 consists of 14 residues. With V trimmed by 7 bases and J by 5 bases, 9 bases remained unmatched. The CDR3 reads CASIGSGGWTEAFF. The DNA for the CDR3 is TGTGCCAGCATAGGATCAGGGGGCTGGACTGAAGCTTTCTTT.

At least ten counts were recorded for this clonotype. The CDR3, as DNA: TGTGCCAGCAGTCGTGAGGAGGCATACAATGAGCAGTTCTTC. It encodes CASSREEAYNEQFF. The gene calls are TRBV11-2 and TRBJ2-1, with TRBD2 as a possible D gene (5 bases). This CDR3 spans 14 amino acids. Trimming stripped 6 bases from V and 4 bases from J, with 13 bases between. The V gene's germline CDR1 is SGHAT and CDR2 FQNNGV.

V gene TRBV24-1 combines with J gene TRBJ2-5, with TRBD2 matching 12 bases. Germline V gene lookup returns CDR1 KGHDR and CDR2 SFDVKD. The CDR3 spans 16 residues. After removal of 4 bases from V and 5 bases from J, the junction contained 7 bases not matched to a gene. Written as DNA, the CDR3 is TGTGCCACCAGTGACCAACTAGCGGGGGGATTGGAGACCCAGTACTTC. Encoded protein: CATSDQLAGGLETQYF.

This clonotype was found many times. The V gene is TRBV2, the J gene TRBJ1-1; TRBD1 is a possible D gene (5 bases). The CDR3 has 16 amino acids. V shed 4 bases and J shed 0 bases, with 15 bases lying between them. The germline V gene encodes CDR1 SNHLY and CDR2 FYNNEI. CDR3 nucleotides: TGTGCCAGCAGTGGCCGTCTTGGGGCTCTGAACACTGAAGCTTTCTTT. Protein: CASSGRLGALNTEAFF. The variable domain in full, with the rest retrieved from reference TRBV2 and TRBJ1-1, is EPEVTQTPSHQVTQMGQEVILRCVPISNHLYFYWYRQILGQKVEFLVSFYNNEISEKSEIFDDQFSVERPDGSNFTLKIRSTKLEDSAMYFCASSGRLGALNTEAFFGQGTRLTVV.

The chain combines TRBV15 with TRBJ2-1; D perhaps matches TRBD2 (6 bases). Germline values: CDR1 LNHNV, CDR2 YYDKDF (reference sequence). V lost 0 bases and J 7 bases, leaving 16 bases between the germline ends. This CDR3 has 16 residues. This chain's CDR3 is CATSRDGPGVTNEQFF. CDR3 coding DNA: TGTGCCACCAGCAGAGATGGGCCGGGAGTGACAAATGAGCAGTTCTTC.

The gene calls are TRBV5-1 and TRBJ2-3, with D tentatively TRBD1 (5 bases). Trimming shortened V by 4 bases and J by 5 bases, and 11 bases separated the two germline ends. CDR3 size: 13 residues. The germline gives CDR1 SGHRS, CDR2 YFSETQ. Written as DNA, the CDR3 is TGCGCCAGCAGCATCCAAGACAGAGATACGCAGTATTTT. Translating it yields CASSIQDRDTQYF.

This clonotype appeared many times. The V call is TRBV30, the J call TRBJ2-1; TRBD1 might be the D (5 bases). The CDR3 covers 11 residues. V lost 3 bases, J lost 7 bases, and 7 bases lay in between. Germline CDR1 and CDR2: GTSNPN and SVGIG (reference sequence). The CDR3 sequence is CAWRDINEQFF. Written as DNA, the CDR3 is TGTGCCTGGAGGGACATAAATGAGCAGTTCTTC.

The DNA of the CDR3 is TGTGCCAGTAGTATAGCGGGCTGGGGTAGCAATCAGCCCCAGCATTTT. This gives the protein CASSIAGWGSNQPQHF. This chain connects TRBV19 to TRBJ1-5, with D unresolved. The CDR3 has 16 amino acids. Germline V gene data show CDR1 as LNHDA and CDR2 as SQIVND (reference sequence). V was pared by 1 base and J by 0 bases, with 10 bases between. The complete variable domain, with remaining parts taken from reference TRBV19 and TRBJ1-5, reads DGGITQSPKYLFRKEGQNVTLSCEQNLNHDAMYWYRQDPGQGLRLIYYSQIVNDFQKGDIAEGYSVSREKKESFPLTVTSAQKNPTAFYLCASSIAGWGSNQPQHFGDGTRLSIL.

This rearrangement joins TRBV20-1 to TRBJ1-1, with a possible D match to TRBD1 (5 bases). The germline V gene has CDR1 DFQATT and CDR2 SNEGSKA (reference sequence). The CDR3 is 13 residues long. V shed 3 bases and J shed 5 bases, with 13 bases lying between them. This CDR3 reads CSARPGTSTEAFF. CDR3 in DNA: TGCAGTGCTAGGCCAGGGACGTCGACTGAAGCTTTCTTT.